The next 32 T cell receptor beta chains were all read from a single sample in a study of cytomegalovirus exposure and HLA in healthy donors. Primers for the PCR totalled 60 Vbeta and 13 Jbeta. Produced via immunoSEQ multiplex PCR; TCRdb's table is partial and in-frame only. The sample lists approximately 150,000 clones, around 77% occurring once. Sequencing was carried out using PBMCs. These receptors all come from a man between 60 and 75 years old in good health and CMV-seronegative.

The chain recombines TRBV6-9 with TRBJ2-1, with 8 positions matching TRBD1. V lost 3 bases to trimming and J lost 5 bases; unmatched junction nucleotides: 15. This CDR3 has 18 amino acids. CDR1 is MNHGY, CDR2 SVAAGI, per germline. The CDR3 protein is CASSYPNKDRAPDNEQFF. For the CDR3, the DNA is TGTGCCAGCAGTTACCCCAACAAGGACAGGGCGCCCGACAATGAGCAGTTCTTC.

The V and J genes are TRBV7-2 and TRBJ1-6; the match to TRBD1 covers 7 bases. The germline V gene has CDR1 SGHTA and CDR2 FQGNSA. Trimming took 2 bases from V and 7 from J; bases not matched to a gene: 5. The CDR3 has 15 residues. The CDR3 DNA sequence: TGTGCCAGCAGCTTAACCGGGACAGTCAATTCACCCCTCCACTTT. Its translation: CASSLTGTVNSPLHF.

This rearrangement joins TRBV6-5 to TRBJ2-2; TRBD1 matches 9 bases. CDR1 MNHEY and CDR2 SVGAGI come from the germline V gene. The CDR3 runs to 15 residues. With 6 bases clipped from V and 5 bases from J, the junction kept 7 bases outside the gene matches. DNA of the CDR3: TGTGCCAGCAGGCCGGGACAGGGCCCGACCGGGGAGCTGTTTTTT. The encoded protein is CASRPGQGPTGELFF.

The V call is TRBV4-1, the J call TRBJ2-2, with 11 nucleotides matching TRBD2. The CDR3 sequence is 16 residues long. The germline gives CDR1 MGHRA, CDR2 YSYEKL. V trimming: 3 bases; J trimming: 5 bases; junction bases outside the gene matches: 5. CDR3 sequence (DNA): TGCGCCAGCAGCCATATGACTAGCGGGGAAACCGGGGAGCTGTTTTTT. Its translation is CASSHMTSGETGELFF.

In this sample, this clone turned up a few times. This chain uses TRBV5-6 with TRBJ2-1; 8 bases map to TRBD2. The length of the CDR3 is 16 residues. Germline trimming cut 1 base from V and 2 bases from J; bases unmatched to any gene: 5. Germline V CDR1 and CDR2: SGHDT, YYEEEE. CDR3 bases: TGTGCCAGCAGCTTGAGAGGGACTAGGACCTACAATGAGCAGTTCTTC. Its protein is CASSLRGTRTYNEQFF.

This clone was recorded a few times. The chain joins TRBV7-9 to TRBJ1-6, with 7 bases lining up with TRBD1. Germline V gives CDR1 SEHNR, CDR2 FQNEAQ (reference sequence). V gave up 5 bases and J gave up 5 bases; unmatched junction bases: 9. The CDR3 loop spans 16 amino acids. The CDR3 sequence is CASSDLPGQNNSPLHF. The CDR3, as DNA: TGTGCCAGCAGCGACCTACCGGGACAGAATAATTCACCCCTCCACTTT.

The chain links TRBV6-1 to TRBJ1-5; a weak D match, TRBD1 (5 bases). Trimming stripped 1 base from V and 2 bases from J, with 9 bases between. The CDR3 covers 15 residues. Germline V gives CDR1 MNHNS, CDR2 SASEGT. CDR3 coding DNA: TGTGCCAGCAGTGAAGAAGAAGGGGGCAATCAGCCCCAGCATTTT. It specifies CASSEEEGGNQPQHF.

A few counts support this clone. The rearrangement links TRBV6-1 to TRBJ2-5; D unresolved. V was shortened by 6 bases and J by 1 base, with 12 bases between the two germline ends. CDR3 length: 14 residues. Per germline, CDR1 MNHNS and CDR2 SASEGT. The CDR3 bases are TGTGCCAGCAGGATGAACGGGTTCCAAGAGACCCAGTACTTC. This gives the protein CASRMNGFQETQYF.

The chain combines TRBV5-1 with TRBJ1-6; no reliable D call. V was cut by 2 bases and J by 8 bases, with 17 bases left in between. CDR3 length: 16 residues. Germline CDR1 SGHRS, CDR2 YFSETQ. This CDR3 is CASSFQFTALDSPLHF. CDR3 bases: TGCGCCAGCAGCTTCCAATTCACAGCCCTGGATTCACCCCTCCACTTT.

The V and J genes are TRBV6-6 and TRBJ2-7; 11 bases map to TRBD2. J was trimmed by 3 bases and V by 0 bases; bases with no gene match: 4. Germline V lookup: CDR1 MNHNY, CDR2 SVGAGI (reference sequence). This CDR3 is built from 16 residues. The CDR3 loop reads CASSYSNLAGGYEQYF. The CDR3 DNA reads TGTGCCAGCAGTTACTCGAATCTAGCGGGAGGCTACGAGCAGTACTTC.

V and J are TRBV7-9 and TRBJ1-2; no clear D. Trimming cost V 3 bases and J 2 bases, with 10 bases left between them. Germline assignment: CDR1 SEHNR and CDR2 FQNEAQ (reference sequence). The length of the CDR3 is 14 residues. The CDR3 protein is CASSLMAANYGYTF. In DNA form, the CDR3 reads TGTGCCAGCAGCTTGATGGCGGCGAACTATGGCTACACCTTC.

The chain has TRBV10-3 and TRBJ1-2; D might be TRBD1 (6 bases). Germline-derived CDR1 and CDR2 are ENHRY and SYGVKD. The CDR3 totals 13 residues. With 2 bases removed from V and 5 bases from J, the gap between germline ends came to 9 bases. CDR3 DNA: TGTGCCATCAGTGAGCCACAGGGATATGGCTACACCTTC. Protein product: CAISEPQGYGYTF.

The chain couples TRBV14 to TRBJ2-7; D gene ambiguous. There are 14 residues in the CDR3. V was cut by 0 bases and J by 0 bases, with 6 bases left in between. CDR1 and CDR2 (germline): SGHDN, FVKESK. CDR3 nucleotides: TGTGCCAGCAGCCAAGACAGGAACTCCTACGAGCAGTACTTC. It yields the protein CASSQDRNSYEQYF.

V is TRBV19 and J is TRBJ1-4; 7 nucleotides line up with TRBD1. The V gene end was trimmed by 6 bases and the J gene end by 3 bases; junction bases not matched to a gene: 4. The V gene's germline CDR1 is LNHDA and CDR2 SQIVND (reference sequence). This CDR3 is built from 14 residues. The CDR3 reads CASSPGQANEKLFF. The CDR3 nucleotides read TGTGCCAGTAGCCCCGGACAGGCTAATGAAAAACTGTTTTTT.

The rearrangement joins TRBV4-3 to TRBJ2-7, with a tentative D call TRBD2 (6 bases). Trimming stripped 4 bases from V and 0 bases from J, with 10 bases between. Germline values: CDR1 LGHNA, CDR2 YSLEER. The CDR3 is made up of 14 amino acids. The CDR3 bases are TGCGCCAGCAGCCCGATGACTAGCTCCTACGAGCAGTACTTC. This encodes CASSPMTSSYEQYF.

This rearrangement joins TRBV4-3 to TRBJ1-2; 7 bases fit TRBD1. Germline trimming cut 1 base from V and 2 bases from J; bases unmatched to any gene: 4. There are 15 residues in the CDR3. The germline CDR1 and CDR2 sequences are LGHNA and YSLEER. The CDR3 DNA is TGCGCCAGCAGCCAAGCAGTACAGGGGAACTATGGCTACACCTTC. Translated: CASSQAVQGNYGYTF.

The chain recombines TRBV11-3 with TRBJ2-3; TRBD1 might be the D (6 bases). The CDR3 is made up of 13 amino acids. V gave up 2 bases and J gave up 5 bases, with 8 bases separating them. Per the germline V gene, CDR1 is SGHNT and CDR2 is YENEEA. The CDR3 region is CASSLNRVDTQYF. The CDR3 nucleotides read TGTGCCAGCAGCTTAAACAGGGTAGATACGCAGTATTTT.

J is TRBJ2-1 and V is TRBV6-5; possible D gene TRBD2, 5 bases. The CDR3 is made up of 15 amino acids. The V end was cut by 0 bases, the J end by 15 bases, with 21 bases between. In germline, CDR1 is MNHEY, CDR2 SVGAGI. The CDR3 nucleotides are TGTGCCAGCAGTTACTCGACCGGGATCCTCTCTCGGCTGTTCTTC. Its protein product is CASSYSTGILSRLFF.

CDR3 nucleotide sequence: TGTGCCAGCAGTCGTACAGGGGAAGAGACCCAGTACTTC. Translated: CASSRTGEETQYF. The rearrangement joins TRBV7-6 to TRBJ2-5, with TRBD1 matching over 7 bases. Germline CDR1 reads SGHVS; CDR2 reads FNYEAQ. The CDR3 is made up of 13 amino acids. V lost 6 bases and J lost 3; bases outside the gene matches: 4. The full variable domain, completed using reference TRBV7-6 and TRBJ2-5, is GAGVSQSPRYKVTKRGQDVALRCDPISGHVSLYWYRQALGQGPEFLTYFNYEAQQDKSGLPNDRFSAERPEGSISTLTIQRTEQRDSAMYRCASSRTGEETQYFGPGTRLLVL.

CDR3 in amino acids: CATSVESGNQPQHF. Written as DNA, the CDR3 is TGTGCCACCAGCGTGGAATCAGGTAATCAGCCCCAGCATTTT. This rearrangement joins TRBV15 to TRBJ1-5; unclear D gene. Germline CDR1 LNHNV, CDR2 YYDKDF (reference sequence). The CDR3 consists of 14 residues. Trimming cost V 5 bases and J 4 bases, with 12 bases left between them. Filled out from reference TRBV15 and TRBJ1-5, the complete variable domain reads DAMVIQNPRYQVTQFGKPVTLSCSQTLNHNVMYWYQQKSSQAPKLLFHYYDKDFNNEADTPDNFQSRRPNTSFCFLDIRSPGLGDTAMYLCATSVESGNQPQHFGDGTRLSIL.

The CDR3: CASSFSGDRGEKLFF. CDR3 nucleotides: TGCGCCAGCTCCTTCTCAGGGGATAGGGGAGAAAAACTGTTTTTT. The chain joins TRBV5-1 to TRBJ1-4, with D perhaps matching TRBD1 (6 bases). V lost 7 bases and J lost 8, with 21 bases in between. Germline CDR1 SGHRS, CDR2 YFSETQ. The CDR3 totals 15 residues.

The J gene is TRBJ1-6, the V gene TRBV4-3; 8 bases agree with TRBD1. This CDR3 comprises 16 residues. Germline CDR1 is LGHNA and CDR2 is YSLEER. J lost 4 bases, V lost 4 bases, and 6 bases had no gene match. CDR3 coding DNA: TGCGCCAGCAGCCGGGACAGGAGAAGATATAATTCACCCCTCCACTTT. Amino acids: CASSRDRRRYNSPLHF.

This chain connects TRBV4-2 to TRBJ1-2; possibly TRBD1 for D (5 bases). Trimming removed 4 bases from V and 4 bases from J, with 13 bases in between. CDR3 size: 14 residues. Germline CDR1 is LGHNA and CDR2 is YNFKEQ. The DNA of the CDR3 is TGTGCCAGCAGCCCACAACAGGTTTCCTATGGCTACACCTTC. It encodes CASSPQQVSYGYTF.

The rearrangement links TRBV7-9 to TRBJ2-3; 8 bases fit TRBD2. The germline V gene encodes CDR1 SEHNR and CDR2 FQNEAQ (reference sequence). The CDR3 runs to 16 residues. Trimming took 3 bases from V and 2 from J; bases not matched to a gene: 7. CDR3 loop: CASSLPSGGYTDTQYF. CDR3 in DNA: TGTGCCAGCAGCTTGCCCAGCGGGGGCTACACAGATACGCAGTATTTT.

The chain employs TRBV25-1 and TRBJ2-5, with D possibly being TRBD2 (6 bases). Trimming removed 8 bases at V and 3 bases at J, with 19 bases between. Germline CDR1 reads MGHDK; CDR2 reads SYGVNS. The CDR3 is 15 amino acids. CDR3 sequence (DNA): TGTGCCAGCGGGCGGGGCCAGGGATGGGAAGAGACCCAGTACTTC. Its translation: CASGRGQGWEETQYF.

This clone showed up just a few times. The V gene is TRBV5-4, the J gene TRBJ2-3; a possible D gene is TRBD2 (6 bases). This CDR3 has 14 residues. V lost 4 bases and J 0 bases, leaving 9 bases between the germline ends. CDR1 SGHNT and CDR2 YYREEE come from the germline V gene (reference sequence). CDR3 nucleotides: TGTGCCAGCAGCCATAGCGGTAGCACAGATACGCAGTATTTT. This sequence encodes CASSHSGSTDTQYF.

The rearrangement uses TRBV5-1 and TRBJ1-3; D gene unclear. In germline, CDR1 is SGHRS, CDR2 YFSETQ. With 2 bases removed from V and 6 bases from J, the gap between germline ends came to 3 bases. The CDR3 is made up of 11 amino acids. CDR3 loop: CASSFKNTIYF. The CDR3 coding sequence is TGCGCCAGCAGCTTTAAAAACACCATATATTTT.

The gene calls are TRBV5-1 and TRBJ2-7; TRBD2 matches 10 bases. Per the germline V gene, CDR1 is SGHRS and CDR2 is YFSETQ. With V trimmed by 4 bases and J by 10 bases, 8 bases remained unmatched. This CDR3 spans 13 amino acids. For the CDR3, the DNA is TGCGCCAGCAGCCTAGGGACTAGCGAAGATCAGTACTTC. This translates into CASSLGTSEDQYF.

The chain combines TRBV15 with TRBJ2-2; D remains unclear. CDR1 is LNHNV, CDR2 YYDKDF, per germline (reference sequence). V gave up 1 base and J gave up 2 bases, with 5 bases separating them. The CDR3 runs to 14 residues. The DNA for the CDR3 is TGTGCCACCAGCAGAGCTCTAAACACCGGGGAGCTGTTTTTT. This gives the protein CATSRALNTGELFF. The entire variable domain, with the rest obtained from reference TRBV15 and TRBJ2-2, is as follows: DAMVIQNPRYQVTQFGKPVTLSCSQTLNHNVMYWYQQKSSQAPKLLFHYYDKDFNNEADTPDNFQSRRPNTSFCFLDIRSPGLGDTAMYLCATSRALNTGELFFGEGSRLTVL.

This clone was observed a few times. The V call is TRBV11-2, the J call TRBJ2-7, with TRBD2 matching 11 bases. Losses at the gene ends were 5 bases for V and 0 bases for J; bases not matched to a gene: 3. Per the germline V gene, CDR1 is SGHAT and CDR2 is FQNNGV. CDR3 size: 15 residues. Written as DNA, the CDR3 is TGTGCCAGCAGCCCGGGACTAGCGGACTCCTACGAGCAGTACTTC. It translates to CASSPGLADSYEQYF. Full variable domain (remainder filled in from reference TRBV11-2 and TRBJ2-7): EAGVAQSPRYKIIEKRQSVAFWCNPISGHATLYWYQQILGQGPKLLIQFQNNGVVDDSQLPKDRFSAERLKGVDSTLKIQPAKLEDSAVYLCASSPGLADSYEQYFGPGTRLTVT.

This clone was seen more than once but under ten times. This sequence joins TRBV30 and TRBJ2-7; the match to TRBD2 covers 8 bases. The CDR3 consists of 12 residues. Germline assignment: CDR1 GTSNPN and CDR2 SVGIG (reference sequence). Trimming removed 5 bases from V and 4 bases from J; junction bases left unmatched: 4. CDR3 loop: CAWGREVYEQYF. The CDR3 DNA sequence: TGTGCCTGGGGGCGGGAGGTTTACGAGCAGTACTTC.

Only one count was recorded for this clone. This chain links TRBV19 with TRBJ2-7; TRBD2 is a possible D gene (6 bases). Per germline, CDR1 LNHDA and CDR2 SQIVND (reference sequence). This CDR3 is 12 amino acids long. Trimming cost V 4 bases and J 5 bases, with 9 bases left between them. CDR3 protein: CASSTGGDEQYF. The DNA for the CDR3 is TGTGCCAGTAGTACCGGCGGGGACGAGCAGTACTTC.